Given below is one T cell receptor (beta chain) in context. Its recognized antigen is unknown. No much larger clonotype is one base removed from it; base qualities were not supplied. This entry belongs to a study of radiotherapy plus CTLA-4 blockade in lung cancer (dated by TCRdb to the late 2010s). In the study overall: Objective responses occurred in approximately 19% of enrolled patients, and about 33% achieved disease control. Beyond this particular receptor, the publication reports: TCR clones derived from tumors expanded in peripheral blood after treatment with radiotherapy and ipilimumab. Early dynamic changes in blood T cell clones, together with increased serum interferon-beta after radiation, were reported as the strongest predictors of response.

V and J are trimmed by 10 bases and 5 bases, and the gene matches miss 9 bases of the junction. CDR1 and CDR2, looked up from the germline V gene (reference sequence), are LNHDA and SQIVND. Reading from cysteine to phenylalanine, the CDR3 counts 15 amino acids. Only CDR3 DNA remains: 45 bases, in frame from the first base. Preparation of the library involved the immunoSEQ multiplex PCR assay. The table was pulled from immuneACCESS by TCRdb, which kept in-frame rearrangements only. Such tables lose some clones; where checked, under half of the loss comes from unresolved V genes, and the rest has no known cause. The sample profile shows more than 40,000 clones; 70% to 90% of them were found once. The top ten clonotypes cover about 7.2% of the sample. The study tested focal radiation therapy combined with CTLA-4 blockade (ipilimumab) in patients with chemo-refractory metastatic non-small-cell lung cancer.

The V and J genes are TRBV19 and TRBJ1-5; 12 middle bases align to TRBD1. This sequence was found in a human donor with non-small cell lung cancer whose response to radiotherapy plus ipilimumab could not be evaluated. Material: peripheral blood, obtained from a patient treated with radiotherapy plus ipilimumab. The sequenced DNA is TGTGCCACCGCCGGGACAGGGGGCATCTATCAGCCCCAGCATTTT. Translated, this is CATAGTGGIYQPQHF.